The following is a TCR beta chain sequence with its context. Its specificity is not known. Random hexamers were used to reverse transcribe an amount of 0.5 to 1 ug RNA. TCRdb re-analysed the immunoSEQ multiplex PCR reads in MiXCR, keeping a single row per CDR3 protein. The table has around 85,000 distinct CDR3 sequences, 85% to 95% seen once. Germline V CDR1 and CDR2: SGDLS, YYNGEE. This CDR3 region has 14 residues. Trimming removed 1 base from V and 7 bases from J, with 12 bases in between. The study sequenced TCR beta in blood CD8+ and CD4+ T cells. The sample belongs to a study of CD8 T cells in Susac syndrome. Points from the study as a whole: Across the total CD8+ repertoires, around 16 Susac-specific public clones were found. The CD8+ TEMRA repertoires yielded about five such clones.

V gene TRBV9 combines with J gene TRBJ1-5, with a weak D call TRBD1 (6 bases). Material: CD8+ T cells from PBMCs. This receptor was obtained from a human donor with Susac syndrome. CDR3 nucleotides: TGTGCCAGCAGCGTATCCGGACAGAGCCAGCCCCAGCATTTT. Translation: CASSVSGQSQPQHF.